This T cell receptor beta chain was documented in a study of cytomegalovirus exposure and HLA in healthy donors. Primers included in the PCR were 60 Vbeta and 13 Jbeta primers. Measured with immunoSEQ multiplex PCR; TCRdb has only the in-frame clones, and not every one. The table lists about 140,000 clones, 80% of them singletons. The count of this clone is one. CDR3 size: 16 residues. Germline CDR1 and CDR2: SGHRS and YFSETQ. Trimming took 4 bases from V and 3 from J; bases not matched to a gene: 10. V gene TRBV5-1 combines with J gene TRBJ2-3; 8 bases are shared with TRBD1. The sequencing input was PBMCs. This TCR derives from a man under 40 in good health and CMV-seronegative. In DNA, the CDR3 is TGCGCCAGCAGCCGTTCCCAGGGGGCAAGGACAGATACGCAGTATTTT. Translating it yields CASSRSQGARTDTQYF.